This T cell receptor beta chain was obtained from a study of cytomegalovirus exposure and HLA in healthy donors. Study results and limitations: For presence/absence analyses, sequencing depth was assumed to be roughly uniform across donors.

V lost 5 bases to trimming and J lost 3 bases; unmatched junction nucleotides: 10. Germline CDR1 is MNHEY and CDR2 is SVGAGI. CDR3 length equals 15 residues. Primers: 60 Vbeta forward and 13 Jbeta reverse. This table comes from immunoSEQ multiplex PCR, and its TCRdb copy is limited to in-frame clones, with some not included. The sample yields roughly 130,000 clones, 55% to 75% seen once. This clone has more than one count but fewer than ten. Its antigen is not known. This TCR came from a man younger than 40 in good health and CMV-seropositive. Sequenced material: PBMCs. The chain links TRBV6-5 to TRBJ2-7, with TRBD1 matching over 7 bases. The CDR3 protein is CASSQSGTAYYEQYF. In DNA form, the CDR3 reads TGTGCCAGCAGTCAGTCCGGGACAGCGTACTACGAGCAGTACTTC.